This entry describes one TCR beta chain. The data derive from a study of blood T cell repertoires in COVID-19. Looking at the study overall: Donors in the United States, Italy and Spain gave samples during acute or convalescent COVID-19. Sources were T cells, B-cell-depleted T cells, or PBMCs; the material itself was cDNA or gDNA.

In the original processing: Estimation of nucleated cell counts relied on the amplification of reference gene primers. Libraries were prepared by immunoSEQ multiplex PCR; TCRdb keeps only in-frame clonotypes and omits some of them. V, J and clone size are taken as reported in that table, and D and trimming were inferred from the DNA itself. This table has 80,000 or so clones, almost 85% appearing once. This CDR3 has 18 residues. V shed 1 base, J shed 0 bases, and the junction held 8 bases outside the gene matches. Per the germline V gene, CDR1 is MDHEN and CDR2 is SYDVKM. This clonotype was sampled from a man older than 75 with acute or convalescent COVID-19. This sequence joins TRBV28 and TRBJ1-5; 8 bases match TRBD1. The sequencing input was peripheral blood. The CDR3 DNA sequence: TGTGCCAGCAGTTTATTGCGGACAGGGAGAAATAGCAATCAGCCCCAGCATTTT. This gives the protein CASSLLRTGRNSNQPQHF.